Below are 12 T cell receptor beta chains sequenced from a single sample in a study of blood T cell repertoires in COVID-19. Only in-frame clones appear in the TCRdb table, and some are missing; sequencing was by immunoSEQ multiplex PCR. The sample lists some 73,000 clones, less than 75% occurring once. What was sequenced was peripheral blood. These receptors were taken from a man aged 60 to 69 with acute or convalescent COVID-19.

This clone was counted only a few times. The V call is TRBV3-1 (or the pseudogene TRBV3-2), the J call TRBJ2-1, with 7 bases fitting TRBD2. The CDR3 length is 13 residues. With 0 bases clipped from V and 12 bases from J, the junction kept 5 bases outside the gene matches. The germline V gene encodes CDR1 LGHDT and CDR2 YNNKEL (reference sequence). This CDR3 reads CASSQDGLVAQFF. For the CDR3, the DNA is TGTGCCAGCAGCCAAGACGGACTAGTGGCGCAGTTCTTC.

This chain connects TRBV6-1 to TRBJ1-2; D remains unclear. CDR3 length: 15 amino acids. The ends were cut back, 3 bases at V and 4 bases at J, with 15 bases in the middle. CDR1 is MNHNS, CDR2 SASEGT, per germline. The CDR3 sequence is CASSDQRGLGYGYTF. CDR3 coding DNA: TGTGCCAGCAGTGACCAAAGAGGGCTCGGCTATGGCTACACCTTC.

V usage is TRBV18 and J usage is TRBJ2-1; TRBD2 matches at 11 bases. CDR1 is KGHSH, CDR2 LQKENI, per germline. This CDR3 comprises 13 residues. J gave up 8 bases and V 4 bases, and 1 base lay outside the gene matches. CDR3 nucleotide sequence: TGTGCCAGCTCACAGGGACTAGCGGATGAGCAGTTCTTC. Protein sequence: CASSQGLADEQFF.

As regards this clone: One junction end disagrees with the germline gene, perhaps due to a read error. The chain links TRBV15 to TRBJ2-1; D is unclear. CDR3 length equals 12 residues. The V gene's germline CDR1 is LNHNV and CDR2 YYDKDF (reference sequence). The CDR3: CATSRGYSEQFF. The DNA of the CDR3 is TGTGCCACCAGCAGAGGTTACAGTGAGCAGTTCTTC.

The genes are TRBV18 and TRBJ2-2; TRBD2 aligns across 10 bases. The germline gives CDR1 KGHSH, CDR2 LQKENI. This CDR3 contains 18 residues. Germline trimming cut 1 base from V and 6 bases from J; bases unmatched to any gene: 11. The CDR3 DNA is TGTGCCAGCTCACCACGTACTAGCGGGGCCGTCGGGGCCGGGGAGCTGTTTTTT. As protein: CASSPRTSGAVGAGELFF. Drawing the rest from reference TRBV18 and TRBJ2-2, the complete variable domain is NAGVMQNPRHLVRRRGQEARLRCSPMKGHSHVYWYRQLPEEGLKFMVYLQKENIIDESGMPKERFSAEFPKEGPSILRIQQVVRGDSAAYFCASSPRTSGAVGAGELFFGEGSRLTVL.

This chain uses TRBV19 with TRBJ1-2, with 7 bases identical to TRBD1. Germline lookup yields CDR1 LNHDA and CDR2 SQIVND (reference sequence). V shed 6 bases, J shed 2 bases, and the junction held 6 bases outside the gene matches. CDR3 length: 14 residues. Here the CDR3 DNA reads TGTGCCAGTAGACGAGCAGGGGGGAACTATGGCTACACCTTC. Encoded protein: CASRRAGGNYGYTF.

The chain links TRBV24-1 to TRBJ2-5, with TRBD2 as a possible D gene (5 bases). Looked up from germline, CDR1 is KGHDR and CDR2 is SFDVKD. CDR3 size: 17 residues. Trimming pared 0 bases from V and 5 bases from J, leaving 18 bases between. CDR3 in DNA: TGTGCCACCAGTGATTTGCATGGGCAGGCGGGTTTGGAGACCCAGTACTTC. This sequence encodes CATSDLHGQAGLETQYF.

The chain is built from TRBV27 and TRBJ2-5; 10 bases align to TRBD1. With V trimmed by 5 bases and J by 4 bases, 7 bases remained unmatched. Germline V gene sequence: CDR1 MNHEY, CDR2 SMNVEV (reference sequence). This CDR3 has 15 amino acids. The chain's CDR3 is CASSQDRGFRETQYF. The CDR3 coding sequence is TGTGCCAGCAGTCAGGACAGGGGGTTTCGAGAGACCCAGTACTTC.

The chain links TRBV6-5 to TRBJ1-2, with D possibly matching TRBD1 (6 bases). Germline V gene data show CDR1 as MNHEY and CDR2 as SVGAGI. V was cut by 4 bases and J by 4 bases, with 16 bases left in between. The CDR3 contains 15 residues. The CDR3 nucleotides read TGTGCCAGCAGTTCTGGGACATTCGGCTCCTATGGCTACACCTTC. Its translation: CASSSGTFGSYGYTF.

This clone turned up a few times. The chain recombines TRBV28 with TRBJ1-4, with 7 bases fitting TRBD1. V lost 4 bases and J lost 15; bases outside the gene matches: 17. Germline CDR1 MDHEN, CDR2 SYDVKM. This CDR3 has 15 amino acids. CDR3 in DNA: TGTGCCAGCAGTTCCGGACAGGCTCTTTTGGATGTGTTGTTTTTT. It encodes CASSSGQALLDVLFF. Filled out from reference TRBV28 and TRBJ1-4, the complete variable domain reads DVKVTQSSRYLVKRTGEKVFLECVQDMDHENMFWYRQDPGLGLRLIYFSYDVKMKEKGDIPEGYSVSREKKERFSLILESASTNQTSMYLCASSSGQALLDVLFFGSGTQLSVL.

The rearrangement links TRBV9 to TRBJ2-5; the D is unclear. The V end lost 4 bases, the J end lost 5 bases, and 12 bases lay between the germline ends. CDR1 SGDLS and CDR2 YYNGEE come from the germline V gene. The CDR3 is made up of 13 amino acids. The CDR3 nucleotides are TGTGCCAGCAGCCCGGCTAGAGATGAGACCCAGTACTTC. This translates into CASSPARDETQYF. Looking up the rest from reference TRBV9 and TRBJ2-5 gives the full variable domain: DSGVTQTPKHLITATGQRVTLRCSPRSGDLSVYWYQQSLDQGLQFLIQYYNGEERAKGNILERFSAQQFPDLHSELNLSSLELGDSALYFCASSPARDETQYFGPGTRLLVL.

DNA of the CDR3: TGTGCCAGCAGCGTCGGGTGGGATTCACCCCTCCACTTT. As protein: CASSVGWDSPLHF. This chain links TRBV7-3 with TRBJ1-6; D not resolved. Germline loops: CDR1 SGHTA, CDR2 FQGTGA. V lost 5 bases, J lost 8 bases, and 10 bases lay in between. There are 13 residues in the CDR3.